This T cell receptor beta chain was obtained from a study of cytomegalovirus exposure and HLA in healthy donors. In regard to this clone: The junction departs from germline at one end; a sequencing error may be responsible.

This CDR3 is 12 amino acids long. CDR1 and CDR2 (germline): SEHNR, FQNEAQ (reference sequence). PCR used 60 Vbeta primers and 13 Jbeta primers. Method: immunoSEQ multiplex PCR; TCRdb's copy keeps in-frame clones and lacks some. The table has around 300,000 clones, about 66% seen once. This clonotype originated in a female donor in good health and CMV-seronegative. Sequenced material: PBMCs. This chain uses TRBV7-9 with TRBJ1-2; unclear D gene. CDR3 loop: CSSTNSNYGYTF. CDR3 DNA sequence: TGTTCCAGCACCAACAGTAACTATGGCTACACCTTC.